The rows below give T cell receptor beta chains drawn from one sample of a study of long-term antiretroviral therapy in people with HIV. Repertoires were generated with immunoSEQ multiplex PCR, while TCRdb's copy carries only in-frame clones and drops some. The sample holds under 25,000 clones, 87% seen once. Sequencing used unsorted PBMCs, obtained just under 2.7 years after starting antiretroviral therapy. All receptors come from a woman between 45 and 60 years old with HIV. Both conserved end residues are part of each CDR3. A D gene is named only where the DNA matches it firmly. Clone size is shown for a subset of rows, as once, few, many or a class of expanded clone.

CASSTGTSGSLQETQYF | TGTGCCAGCAGTACCGGGACTAGCGGGTCCTTACAAGAGACCCAGTACTTC | TRBV11-3 | TRBD2 | 17 | . | TRBJ2-5
CASSLAPGLAATDTQYF | TGTGCTAGCAGCTTAGCACCGGGACTAGCGGCCACAGATACGCAGTATTTT | TRBV7-7 | TRBD2 | 17 | . | TRBJ2-3
CAWSVRGQGFEIRRPYGYTF | TGTGCCTGGAGTGTACGGGGACAGGGCTTCGAAATTCGCCGGCCTTATGGCTACACCTTC | TRBV30 | TRBD1 | 20 | . | TRBJ1-2
CASSLEIAGPTDTQYF | TGCGCCAGCAGCTTAGAGATAGCGGGGCCCACAGATACGCAGTATTTT | TRBV5-1 | TRBD2 | 16 | . | TRBJ2-3
CASSESAYEQYF | TGTGCCAGCAGTGAATCGGCTTACGAGCAGTACTTC | TRBV6-1 | . | 12 | . | TRBJ2-7
CSVEEGRYEQYF | TGCAGCGTTGAAGAGGGGCGGTACGAGCAGTACTTC | TRBV29-1 | . | 12 | . | TRBJ2-7
CASSPAGGSNQPQHF | TGTGCCAGCAGCCCAGCGGGGGGGAGCAATCAGCCCCAGCATTTT | TRBV9 | . | 15 | . | TRBJ1-5
CASVFVGVNTEAFF | TGTGCCAGCGTATTCGTCGGGGTGAACACTGAAGCTTTCTTT | TRBV28 | . | 14 | . | TRBJ1-1
CASSSGTLNTEAFF | TGCGCCAGCAGCTCCGGGACGTTGAACACTGAAGCTTTCTTT | TRBV5-1 | . | 14 | . | TRBJ1-1
CASHDASNQPQHF | TGTGCCAGCCATGACGCTAGCAATCAGCCCCAGCATTTT | TRBV28 | . | 13 | . | TRBJ1-5
CASSPVAVQETQYF | TGTGCCAGCTCACCAGTGGCAGTTCAAGAGACCCAGTACTTC | TRBV18 | . | 14 | . | TRBJ2-5
CASSFTSGGQETQYF | TGTGCCAGCAGCTTCACTAGCGGGGGACAAGAGACCCAGTACTTC | TRBV5-6 | TRBD2 | 15 | . | TRBJ2-5
CASSSGGPGTDTQYF | TGTGCCAGCAGTTCCGGAGGGCCCGGCACAGATACGCAGTATTTT | TRBV7-3 | . | 15 | . | TRBJ2-3
CASSPDRGYGYTF | TGTGCCAGCAGCCCAGACAGGGGATATGGCTACACCTTC | TRBV5-4 | TRBD1 | 13 | . | TRBJ1-2
CASSLVGATGYEQYF | TGTGCCAGCAGCTTAGTTGGCGCTACGGGCTACGAGCAGTACTTC | TRBV7-6 | . | 15 | . | TRBJ2-7
CASSTGQGTQPQHF | TGCGCCAGCAGCACAGGACAGGGGACTCAGCCCCAGCATTTT | TRBV5-1 | TRBD1 | 14 | . | TRBJ1-5
CASSVGGGTGELFF | TGTGCCAGCAGCGTAGGGGGAGGCACCGGGGAGCTGTTTTTT | TRBV9 | . | 14 | . | TRBJ2-2
CASSLVSLNRNNEQFF | TGTGCCAGCAGCTTAGTATCCCTAAATAGGAACAATGAGCAGTTCTTC | TRBV13 | . | 16 | . | TRBJ2-1
CASSLGDGDLYGYTF | TGCGCCAGCAGCTTGGGGGACGGCGACCTCTATGGCTACACCTTC | TRBV5-1 | . | 15 | . | TRBJ1-2
CASSVRTSGYNEQFF | TGTGCCAGCAGCGTAAGAACTAGCGGATACAATGAGCAGTTCTTC | TRBV9 | TRBD2 | 15 | once | TRBJ2-1
CASSIDWRELYNEQFF | TGTGCCAGTAGTATAGATTGGCGGGAGCTCTACAATGAGCAGTTCTTC | TRBV19 | TRBD2 | 16 | . | TRBJ2-1
CASSGWGRPGVETQYF | TGTGCCAGCAGCGGGTGGGGGAGACCAGGGGTAGAGACCCAGTACTTC | TRBV7-8 | . | 16 | . | TRBJ2-5
CAISGTGHNEQFF | TGTGCCATCAGTGGGACAGGGCACAATGAGCAGTTCTTC | TRBV10-3 | TRBD1 | 13 | . | TRBJ2-1
CASSLDIQGWTEAFF | TGTGCCAGCAGCTTGGACATACAGGGATGGACTGAAGCTTTCTTT | TRBV5-5 | . | 15 | . | TRBJ1-1
CATPTSGTRGGELFF | TGCGCCACTCCGACTAGCGGGACAAGGGGCGGGGAGCTGTTTTTT | TRBV10-2 | TRBD2 | 15 | . | TRBJ2-2
CASSFYSQETQYF | TGTGCCAGCAGTTTTTACAGTCAAGAGACCCAGTACTTC | TRBV28 | . | 13 | . | TRBJ2-5
CASSPPNGLEAFF | TGTGCCAGCTCCCCTCCGAATGGGCTTGAAGCTTTCTTT | TRBV18 | . | 13 | . | TRBJ1-1
CASSGRVGRTDTQYF | TGTGCCAGCAGTGGCAGGGTTGGACGCACAGATACGCAGTATTTT | TRBV11-1 | . | 15 | . | TRBJ2-3
CASSIGGGRGRGQFF | TGTGCCAGTAGTATCGGGGGGGGCAGGGGGCGAGGGCAGTTCTTC | TRBV19 | . | 15 | . | TRBJ2-1
CASSLSGRADSETQYF | TGCGCCAGCAGCTTGTCCGGGAGGGCCGATTCAGAGACCCAGTACTTC | TRBV5-1 | TRBD2 | 16 | once | TRBJ2-5
CASSFRAYLYGYTF | TGTGCCAGCAGTTTCCGGGCCTACCTCTATGGCTACACCTTC | TRBV27 | . | 14 | few | TRBJ1-2
CASSPQTGRLTYEQYF | TGTGCCAGCAGCCCCCAAACGGGACGCCTTACCTACGAGCAGTACTTC | TRBV11-2 | . | 16 | . | TRBJ2-7
CASGSDKSDEKLFF | TGTGCCAGCGGGAGTGACAAGTCCGATGAAAAACTGTTTTTT | TRBV28 | . | 14 | . | TRBJ1-4
CASSTPGLWGYTF | TGTGCCAGCAGTACACCGGGACTGTGGGGCTACACCTTC | TRBV6-5 | . | 13 | few | TRBJ1-2
CTSSMSGEVYEQYF | TGCACCAGCAGCATGAGCGGGGAAGTCTACGAGCAGTACTTC | TRBV1 | . | 14 | few | TRBJ2-7
CASSLGDRKGSTGELFF | TGCGCCAGCAGCTTAGGGGACAGGAAGGGGAGTACCGGGGAGCTGTTTTTT | TRBV5-1 | TRBD1 | 17 | few | TRBJ2-2
CASSVGHGYTF | TGTGCCAGCAGCGTCGGTCATGGCTACACCTTC | TRBV9 | . | 11 | . | TRBJ1-2
CASSLTGLSTEAFF | TGTGCCAGCAGTTTGACAGGGTTGAGCACTGAAGCTTTCTTT | TRBV28 | TRBD1 | 14 | . | TRBJ1-1